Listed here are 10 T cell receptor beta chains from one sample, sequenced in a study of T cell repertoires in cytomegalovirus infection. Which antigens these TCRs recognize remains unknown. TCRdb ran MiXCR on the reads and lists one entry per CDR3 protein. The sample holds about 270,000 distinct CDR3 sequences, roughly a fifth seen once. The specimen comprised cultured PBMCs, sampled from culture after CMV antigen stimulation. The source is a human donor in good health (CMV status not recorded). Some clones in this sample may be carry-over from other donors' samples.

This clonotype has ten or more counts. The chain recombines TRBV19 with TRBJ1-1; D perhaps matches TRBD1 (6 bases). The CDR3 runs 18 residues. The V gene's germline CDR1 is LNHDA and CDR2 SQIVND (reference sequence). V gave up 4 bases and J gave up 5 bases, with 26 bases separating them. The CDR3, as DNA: TGTGCCAGTAGTAACATCCGAGGACAGCCGCGTGGTAAGACTGAAGCTTTCTTT. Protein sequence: CASSNIRGQPRGKTEAFF.

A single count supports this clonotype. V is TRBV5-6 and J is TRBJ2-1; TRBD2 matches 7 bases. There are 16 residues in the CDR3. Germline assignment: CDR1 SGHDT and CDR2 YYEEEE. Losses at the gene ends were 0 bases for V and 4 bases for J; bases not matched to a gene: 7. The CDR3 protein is CASSLVAGALYNEQFF. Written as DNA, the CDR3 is TGTGCCAGCAGCTTGGTGGCGGGAGCCCTTTACAATGAGCAGTTCTTC.

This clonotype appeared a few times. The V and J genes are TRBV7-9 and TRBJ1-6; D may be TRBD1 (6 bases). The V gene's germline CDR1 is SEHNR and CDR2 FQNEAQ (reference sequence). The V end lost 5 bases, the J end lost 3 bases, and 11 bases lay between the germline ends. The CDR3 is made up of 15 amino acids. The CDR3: CASSTARGYNSPLHF. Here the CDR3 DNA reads TGTGCCAGCAGCACCGCCAGGGGCTATAATTCACCCCTCCACTTT.

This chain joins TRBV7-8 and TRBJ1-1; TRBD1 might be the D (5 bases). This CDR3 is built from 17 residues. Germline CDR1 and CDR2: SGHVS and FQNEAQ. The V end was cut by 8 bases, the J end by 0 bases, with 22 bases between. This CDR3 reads CASVPPGTALMNTEAFF. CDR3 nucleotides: TGTGCCAGCGTACCCCCCGGGACGGCGCTCATGAACACTGAAGCTTTCTTT.

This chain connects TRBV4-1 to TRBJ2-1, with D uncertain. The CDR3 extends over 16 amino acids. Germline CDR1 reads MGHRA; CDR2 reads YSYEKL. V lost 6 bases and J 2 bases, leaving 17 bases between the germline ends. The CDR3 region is CASRSVMQATYNEQFF. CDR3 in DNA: TGCGCCAGCAGGTCGGTGATGCAGGCTACCTACAATGAGCAGTTCTTC.

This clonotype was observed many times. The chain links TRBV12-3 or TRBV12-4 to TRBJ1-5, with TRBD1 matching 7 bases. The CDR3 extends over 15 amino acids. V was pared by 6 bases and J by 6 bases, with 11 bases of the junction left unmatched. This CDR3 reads CASSGRTGGGQPQHF. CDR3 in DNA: TGTGCCAGCAGCGGTCGGACAGGCGGCGGTCAGCCCCAGCATTTT.

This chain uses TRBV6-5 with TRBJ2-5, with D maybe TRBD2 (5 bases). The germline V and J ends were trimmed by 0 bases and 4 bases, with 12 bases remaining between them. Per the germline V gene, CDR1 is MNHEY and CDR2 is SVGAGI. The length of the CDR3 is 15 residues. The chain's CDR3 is CASSYSRGMVETQYF. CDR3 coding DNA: TGTGCCAGCAGTTACTCGAGAGGGATGGTAGAGACCCAGTACTTC.

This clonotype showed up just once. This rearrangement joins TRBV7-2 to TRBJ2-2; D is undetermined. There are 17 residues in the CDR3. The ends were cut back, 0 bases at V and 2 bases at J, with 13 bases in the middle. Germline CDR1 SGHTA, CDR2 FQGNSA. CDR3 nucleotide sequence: TGTGCCAGCAGCTTAGCCTTCTCGAGTCTTAACACCGGGGAGCTGTTTTTT. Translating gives CASSLAFSSLNTGELFF.

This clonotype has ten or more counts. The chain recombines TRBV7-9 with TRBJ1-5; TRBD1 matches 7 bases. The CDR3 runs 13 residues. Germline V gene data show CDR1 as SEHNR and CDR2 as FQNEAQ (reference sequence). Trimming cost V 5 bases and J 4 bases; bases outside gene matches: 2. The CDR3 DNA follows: TGTGCCAGCAGCCCAGGGGGTAATCAGCCCCAGCATTTT. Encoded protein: CASSPGGNQPQHF.

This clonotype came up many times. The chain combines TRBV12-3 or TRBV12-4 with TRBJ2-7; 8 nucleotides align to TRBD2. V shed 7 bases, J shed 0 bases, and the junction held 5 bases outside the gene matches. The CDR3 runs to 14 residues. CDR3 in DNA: TGTGCCAGCACGCGCGGGGGGTCCTCCTACGAGCAGTACTTC. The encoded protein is CASTRGGSSYEQYF.